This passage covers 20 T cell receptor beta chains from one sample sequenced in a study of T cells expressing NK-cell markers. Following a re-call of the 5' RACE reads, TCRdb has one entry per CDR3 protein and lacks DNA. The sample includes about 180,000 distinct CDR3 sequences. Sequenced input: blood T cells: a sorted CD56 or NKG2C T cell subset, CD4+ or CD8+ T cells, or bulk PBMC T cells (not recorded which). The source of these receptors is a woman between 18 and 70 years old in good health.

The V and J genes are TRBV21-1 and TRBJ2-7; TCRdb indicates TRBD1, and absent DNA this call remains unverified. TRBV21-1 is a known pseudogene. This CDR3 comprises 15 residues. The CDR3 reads CASSMTPGQYREQYF.

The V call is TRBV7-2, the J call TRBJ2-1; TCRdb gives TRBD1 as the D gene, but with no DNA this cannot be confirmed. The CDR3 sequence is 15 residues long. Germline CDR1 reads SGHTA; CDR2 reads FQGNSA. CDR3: CASSFGQGPSNEQFF.

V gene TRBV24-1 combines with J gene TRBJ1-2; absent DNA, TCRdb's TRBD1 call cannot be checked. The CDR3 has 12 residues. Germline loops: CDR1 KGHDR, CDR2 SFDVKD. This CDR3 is CATSDRVYGYTF.

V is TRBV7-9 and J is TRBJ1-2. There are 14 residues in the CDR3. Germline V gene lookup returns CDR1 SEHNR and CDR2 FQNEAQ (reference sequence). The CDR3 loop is CASSHGEGNYGYTF.

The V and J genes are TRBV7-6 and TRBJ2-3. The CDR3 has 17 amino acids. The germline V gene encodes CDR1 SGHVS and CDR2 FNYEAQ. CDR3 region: CASSLVAGSPNTDTQYF.

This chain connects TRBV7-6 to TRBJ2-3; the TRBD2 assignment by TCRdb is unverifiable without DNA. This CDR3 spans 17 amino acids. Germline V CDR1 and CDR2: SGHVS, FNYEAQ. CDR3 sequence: CASSLVPLAGGADTQYF.

CDR3 protein: CASSQEEAGREKLFF. The chain has TRBV4-1 and TRBJ1-4. The CDR3 runs to 15 residues. Germline CDR1 reads MGHRA; CDR2 reads YSYEKL.

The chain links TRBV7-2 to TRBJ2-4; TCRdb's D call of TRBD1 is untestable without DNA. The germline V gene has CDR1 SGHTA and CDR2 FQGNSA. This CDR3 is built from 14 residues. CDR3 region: CASSFRGRQNIQYF.

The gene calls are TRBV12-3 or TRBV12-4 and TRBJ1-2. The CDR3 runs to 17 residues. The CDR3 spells CASRRSGEPSSNYGYTF.

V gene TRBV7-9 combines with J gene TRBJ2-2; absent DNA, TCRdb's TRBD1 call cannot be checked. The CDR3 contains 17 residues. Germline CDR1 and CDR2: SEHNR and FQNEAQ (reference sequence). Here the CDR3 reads CASSDNPGRTNTGELFF.

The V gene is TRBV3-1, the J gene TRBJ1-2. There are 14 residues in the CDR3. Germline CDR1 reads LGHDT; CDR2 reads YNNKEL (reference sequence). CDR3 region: CASSQKGTTGGYTF.

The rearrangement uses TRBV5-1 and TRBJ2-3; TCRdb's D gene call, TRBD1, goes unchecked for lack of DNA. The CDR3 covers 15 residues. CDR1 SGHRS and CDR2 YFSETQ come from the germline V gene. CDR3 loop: CASSQHGTGGDTQYF.

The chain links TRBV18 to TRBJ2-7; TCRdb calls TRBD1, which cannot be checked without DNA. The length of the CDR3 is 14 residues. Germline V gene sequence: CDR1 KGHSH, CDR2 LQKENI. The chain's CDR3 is CASSPSATGYEQYF.

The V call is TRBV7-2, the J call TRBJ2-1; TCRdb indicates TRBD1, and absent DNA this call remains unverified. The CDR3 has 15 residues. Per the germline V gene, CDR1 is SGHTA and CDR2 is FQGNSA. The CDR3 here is CASSLSGQLSNEQFF.

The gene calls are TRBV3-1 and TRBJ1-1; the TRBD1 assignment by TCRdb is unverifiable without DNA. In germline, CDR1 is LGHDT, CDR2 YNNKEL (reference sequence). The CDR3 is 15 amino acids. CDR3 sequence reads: CASSQHGQEKPEAFF. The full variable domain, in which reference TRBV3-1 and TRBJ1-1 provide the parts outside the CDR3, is DTAVSQTPKYLVTQMGNDKSIKCEQNLGHDTMYWYKQDSKKFLKIMFSYNNKELIINETVPNRFSPKSPDKAHLNLHINSLELGDSAVYFCASSQHGQEKPEAFFGQGTRLTVV.

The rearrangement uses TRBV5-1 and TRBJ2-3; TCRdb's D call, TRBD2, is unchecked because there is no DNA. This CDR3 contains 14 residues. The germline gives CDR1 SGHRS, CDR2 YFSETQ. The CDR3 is CASSLSAPGGTQYF.

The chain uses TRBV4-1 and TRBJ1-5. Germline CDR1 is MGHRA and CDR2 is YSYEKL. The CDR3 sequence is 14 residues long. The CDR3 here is CASSQSYSNQPQHF.

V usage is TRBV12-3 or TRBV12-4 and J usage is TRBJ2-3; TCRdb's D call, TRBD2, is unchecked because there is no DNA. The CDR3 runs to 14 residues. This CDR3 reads CASKLAGDTNTQYF.

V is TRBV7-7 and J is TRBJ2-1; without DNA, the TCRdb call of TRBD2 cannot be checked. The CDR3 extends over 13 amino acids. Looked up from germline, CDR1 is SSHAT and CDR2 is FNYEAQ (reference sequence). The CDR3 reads CASSLEWGGEQFF.

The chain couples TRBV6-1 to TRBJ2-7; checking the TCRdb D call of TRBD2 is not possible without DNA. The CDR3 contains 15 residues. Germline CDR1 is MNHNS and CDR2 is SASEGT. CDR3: CASSILAGGVYEQYF.